This is a list of T cell receptor beta chains from one sample in a study of identical twins. TCRdb itself ran the 5' RACE reads through MiXCR, one entry per CDR3 protein. The repertoire holds hundreds of thousands of distinct CDR3 sequences, with over 8.5% as singletons. A further study also used this sample, focusing on yellow fever vaccine responses in identical twins.

Sequenced sample: PBMCs. The origin of the receptors is a woman between 18 and 29 years old in good health. CDR3s include the opening cysteine and the closing phenylalanine or tryptophan. Fields, in order: J gene, D gene, V gene, clone size, CDR3 DNA, CDR3 protein. D genes are given only for firm matches. Clone size is given for some rows only: seen once, a few or many times, or a class if the clone is expanded.

TRBJ2-2,TRBD2,TRBV7-2,many,TGTGCCAGCAGCTTAGGCGTGACTAGCGGGAACGGGGAGCTGTTTTTT,CASSLGVTSGNGELFF
TRBJ2-1,-,TRBV18,-,TGTGCCAGCTCACCTGACTACACTTCGCGCAATGAGCAGTTCTTC,CASSPDYTSRNEQFF
TRBJ2-2,-,TRBV20-1,few,TGCAGTGCTATCAACAGAGGGCGGTCCGGGGAGCTGTTTTTT,CSAINRGRSGELFF
TRBJ2-4,-,TRBV7-2,-,TGTGCCAGCAGCTTAATCGGGGGGCAAAACATTCAGTACTTC,CASSLIGGQNIQYF
TRBJ2-7,-,TRBV28,many,TGTGCCAGCAGTCCGGGGGATTCATACTCCTACGAGCAGTACTTC,CASSPGDSYSYEQYF
TRBJ1-3,-,TRBV7-9,-,TGTGCCAGCAGCTTAAGAACCAGCTCTGGAAACACCATATATTTT,CASSLRTSSGNTIYF
TRBJ2-7,TRBD2,TRBV28,-,TGTGCCAGCAGTGTCCCGTCACTAGCGGGAGCTGACGAGCAGTACTTC,CASSVPSLAGADEQYF
TRBJ2-7,-,TRBV2,-,TGTGCCAGCTTGGGGTTGCAGGGGGGTTCCTACGAGCAGTACTTC,CASLGLQGGSYEQYF
TRBJ2-1,TRBD2,TRBV13,-,TGTGCCAGCAGCAATAGCGGGAGGGCCCCAGGGGACAATGAGCAGTTCTTC,CASSNSGRAPGDNEQFF
TRBJ1-1,-,TRBV2,once,TGTGCCAGCAGTCAGACCCTTTTGAACACTGAAGCTTTCTTT,CASSQTLLNTEAFF
TRBJ2-2,-,TRBV11-2,-,TGTGCCAGCAGCTTTGAGGGGGGGCTTCCCGGGGAGCTGTTTTTT,CASSFEGGLPGELFF
TRBJ2-3,-,TRBV18,few,TGTGCCAGCTCACCAGACTTAAAGAGCACAGATACGCAGTATTTT,CASSPDLKSTDTQYF
TRBJ2-3,TRBD2,TRBV5-1,few,TGCGCCAGCAGTTCCTCTAGCGGGAGTCGGGCAGATACGCAGTATTTT,CASSSSSGSRADTQYF
TRBJ2-7,-,TRBV2,once,TGTGCCAGCAGTTCGAGGGGATCCACCTACGAGCAGTACTTC,CASSSRGSTYEQYF
TRBJ2-5,-,TRBV20-1,few,TGCAGTGCTAGAACCGACTCCGGGACCCAGTACTTC,CSARTDSGTQYF
TRBJ2-7,-,TRBV27,-,TGTGCCAGCAGCCCCTCGTCCCCCTACGAGCAGTACTTC,CASSPSSPYEQYF
TRBJ2-7,TRBD2,TRBV6-1,-,TGTGCCAGCAGTGAACCTAGCGGGAGGGCCGAGCAGTACTTC,CASSEPSGRAEQYF
TRBJ2-5,-,TRBV16,-,TGTGCCAGCAGCCAATCGTGGGGCGGGGAGACCCAGTACTTC,CASSQSWGGETQYF
TRBJ1-1,-,TRBV2,few,TGTGCCAGTGCCCCTTTAGACGGTCTGAACACTGAAGCTTTCTTT,CASAPLDGLNTEAFF
TRBJ2-3,TRBD1,TRBV7-8,-,TGTGCCAGCAGCTTTAGTACTTGGTCCGGACAGGGGGCGTCTGCGCAGTATTTT,CASSFSTWSGQGASAQYF
TRBJ2-5,TRBD2,TRBV7-9,few,TGTGCCAGCAGCTTAGGAGCGGGGGCACCCCAGGAGACCCAGTACTTC,CASSLGAGAPQETQYF
TRBJ1-1,TRBD1,TRBV12-5,-,TGTGCTAGTGGTTTTCGAATCGGGGACAGGGTCAACACTGAAGCTTTCTTT,CASGFRIGDRVNTEAFF
TRBJ2-1,TRBD2,TRBV18,-,TGTGCCAGCTCAAGGGGACTAGCGGGAACGGGAAATGAGCAGTTCTTC,CASSRGLAGTGNEQFF
TRBJ2-5,TRBD2,TRBV5-1,-,TGCGCCAGCAGCTGGGCCATGGCGGGGGGCTTACAAGAGACCCAGTACTTC,CASSWAMAGGLQETQYF
TRBJ2-7,TRBD1,TRBV5-1,many,TGCGCCAGCAGCTTGGAACGGACAGGGGACTACGAGCAGTACTTC,CASSLERTGDYEQYF
TRBJ2-1,-,TRBV11-2,many,TGTGCCAGCTGGGGGGGCGATGAGCAGTTCTTC,CASWGGDEQFF
TRBJ2-7,TRBD2,TRBV2,-,TGTGCCAGCAGTGGGGACGGGGGGAGAGGTGAGCAGTACTTC,CASSGDGGRGEQYF
TRBJ2-1,-,TRBV20-1,few,TGCAGTGCTAGAGATCTCGTTGGGACCTACAATGAGCAGTTCTTC,CSARDLVGTYNEQFF
TRBJ2-1,TRBD2,TRBV9,-,TGTGCCAGCAGCGCCTCCGGGACTAGCCCCGCTGAGCAGTTCTTC,CASSASGTSPAEQFF
TRBJ2-3,-,TRBV15,-,TGTGCCACCAGCCCCTCCGGGACTAGCACAGATACGCAGTATTTT,CATSPSGTSTDTQYF
TRBJ2-7,-,TRBV7-8,-,TGTGCCAGCATCCCCCTAGGGGGAACTTACGAGCAGTACTTC,CASIPLGGTYEQYF
TRBJ2-7,-,TRBV29-1,many,TGCAGCGTTGACGAGGGGGGGGTCGAGCAGTACTTC,CSVDEGGVEQYF
TRBJ2-5,TRBD2,TRBV29-1,few,TGCAGCGCTCTAGCGGGGGAAGAGACCCAGTACTTC,CSALAGEETQYF
TRBJ2-1,-,TRBV7-8,many,TGTGCCAGCAGCTTCTCTCGGATGAAGGGCTCCTACAATGAGCAGTTCTTC,CASSFSRMKGSYNEQFF
TRBJ2-2,-,TRBV6-2/TRBV6-3,-,TGTGCCAGCAGTTACTCGGAAGGGGAGGCCGGGGAGCTGTTTTTT,CASSYSEGEAGELFF
TRBJ2-1,-,TRBV12-3/TRBV12-4,few,TGTGCCAGCAGTTTAAGCAGCATAAATGAGCAGTTCTTC,CASSLSSINEQFF
TRBJ2-5,TRBD1,TRBV7-6,-,TGTGCCAGCAGCCCTAGTCGGGACAGGGCCACCGCTCGACAAGAGACCCAGTACTTC,CASSPSRDRATARQETQYF
TRBJ2-7,-,TRBV24-1,-,TGTGCCACCAGTGATGATCAGACAGGATCGAACGGGGCGTACGAGCAGTACTTC,CATSDDQTGSNGAYEQYF
TRBJ2-7,TRBD1,TRBV28,many,TGTGCCAGCACCGACAGGGGTAAAGGCGAGCAGTACTTC,CASTDRGKGEQYF
TRBJ2-2,-,TRBV29-1,-,TGCAGCGTTGAAGATCCCAAGGGTAGAACGAACACCGGGGAGCTGTTTTTT,CSVEDPKGRTNTGELFF
TRBJ2-5,TRBD1,TRBV9,-,TGTGCCAGCAGCGTCGCCTGGACAGGAATCCAAGAGACCCAGTACTTC,CASSVAWTGIQETQYF
TRBJ1-5,TRBD1,TRBV2,many,TGTGCCATTCGGGGGGACAGAGATCAGCCCCAGCATTTT,CAIRGDRDQPQHF
TRBJ2-2,TRBD2,TRBV9,few,TGTGCCAGCAGCCCCAATAGCGGGAGGGCGGCGGGGGAGCTGTTTTTT,CASSPNSGRAAGELFF
TRBJ1-1,TRBD1,TRBV20-1,-,TGCAGTGCTAGAGGGGACGACAGGGAGGTAGCTTTCTTT,CSARGDDREVAFF
TRBJ1-2,-,TRBV6-6,many,TGTGCCAGCAGTCCATGGGATAACTATGGCTACACCTTC,CASSPWDNYGYTF
TRBJ2-1,-,TRBV5-5,-,TGTGCCATGGGCTTGGGGCTGCTCTACAATGAGCAGTTCTTC,CAMGLGLLYNEQFF
TRBJ2-7,-,TRBV28,few,TGTGCCAGCAGTCAAATCAGCTCCTACGAGCAGTACTTC,CASSQISSYEQYF
TRBJ1-1,-,TRBV10-3,many,TGTGCCATCAGTGAGTCAAGTGGGACTGAAGCTTTCTTT,CAISESSGTEAFF
TRBJ2-1,TRBD1,TRBV6-1,few,TGTGCCAGCAGGGAGACAGGGGGCGATGAGCAGTTCTTC,CASRETGGDEQFF
TRBJ1-2,-,TRBV3-1,many,TGTGCCAGCAGCCAACTAGCAGGCCTTAACTATGGCTACACCTTC,CASSQLAGLNYGYTF
TRBJ2-3,TRBD1,TRBV6-2/TRBV6-3,-,TGTGCCAGCAGTTTCCGACAGGGGGCTGGAGATACGCAGTATTTT,CASSFRQGAGDTQYF
TRBJ1-5,-,TRBV21-1,few,TGTGCCAGCTCCCCCCCGGGAGGACAGGGCTGTCAGCCCCAGCATTTT,CASSPPGGQGCQPQHF
TRBJ2-3,-,TRBV5-1,-,TGCGCCAGCAGCTTGGGGATCGGGGTGGTCATGGGTACGCAGTATTTT,CASSLGIGVVMGTQYF
TRBJ2-7,-,TRBV12-3/TRBV12-4,-,TGTGCCAGCAGTTTAGCGCGGGACTTTCCCTACGAGCAGTACTTC,CASSLARDFPYEQYF